This T cell receptor (beta chain) was identified in a study of cytomegalovirus exposure and HLA in healthy donors. This CDR3 is 16 amino acids long. Trimming shortened V by 1 base and J by 1 base, and 12 bases separated the two germline ends. CDR1 and CDR2 from the germline V gene are LGHNA and YSLEER. Both 60 Vbeta primers and 13 Jbeta primers went into the PCR. Data came from immunoSEQ multiplex PCR; TCRdb stores just in-frame clones and leaves some out. Of 150,000 to 200,000 clones in the sample, approximately 80% were seen once. This clone is a singleton in its sample. The rearrangement uses TRBV4-3 and TRBJ2-3; D might be TRBD1 (5 bases). This receptor was obtained from a male donor in good health and CMV-seropositive. What was sequenced was PBMCs. For the CDR3, the DNA is TGCGCCAGCAGCCAAGGGGCCGGACATGGCACAGATACGCAGTATTTT. This encodes CASSQGAGHGTDTQYF.